This TCR beta chain is from a study of cytomegalovirus exposure and HLA in healthy donors. The CDR3 sequence is 15 residues long. Germline CDR1 and CDR2: SQVTM and ANQGSEA. Trimming left V 1 base short and J 3 bases short, with 16 bases between. The study ran its PCR with 60 Vbeta and 13 Jbeta primers. Some clones are missing from TCRdb's copy, which holds only in-frame ones; the method was immunoSEQ multiplex PCR. This table lists 200,000 to 250,000 clones. What was sequenced was PBMCs. This sequence originates from a girl aged 2-15 years in good health and CMV-seropositive. The V and J genes are TRBV29-1 and TRBJ2-7, with D uncertain. Here the CDR3 reads CSVEGAPPKIYEQYF. In DNA, the CDR3 is TGCAGCGTTGAAGGGGCCCCACCAAAGATCTACGAGCAGTACTTC.